A single TCR beta chain is shown here with its context. Its target is not known. The sample comes from a study of T-cell memory formation after mild COVID-19. Points from the study as a whole: Cross-reactive memory appears to have joined, as suggested by some responding clones showing up in pre-infection memory. Chiefly within CM and EM were the contracting CD4+ clones; CD8+ ones were within EMRA. Unconfirmed was the SARS-CoV-2 specificity of second-wave clones that peaked on day 37. While clones contracting from day 15 to 85 were balanced between CD4 and CD8, later expanders leaned CD4+.

TCRdb re-derived calls from the 5' RACE reads in MiXCR, one entry per CDR3 protein. The table shows about 150,000 distinct CDR3 sequences, with roughly 15% occurring only once. Trimming cost V 1 base and J 0 bases, with 14 bases left between them. Germline values: CDR1 SQVTM, CDR2 ANQGSEA. The CDR3 has 16 amino acids. The chain couples TRBV29-1 to TRBJ2-3; D is perhaps TRBD2 (5 bases). The sequence derives from an adult woman who had mild COVID-19 (a few samples of this study predate the infection). Cell type and time point are not known. Input material: PBMCs or a T cell subset sorted from them (not recorded which). Here the CDR3 reads CSVEGVATPSTDTQYF. Here the CDR3 DNA reads TGCAGCGTTGAAGGGGTAGCGACCCCTAGCACAGATACGCAGTATTTT.